The entry that follows covers one TCR beta chain sequence. These data originate in a study of blood T cell repertoires in COVID-19. As for the study in general: Samples of COVID-19 (acute and convalescent) were obtained from the United States, Italy and Spain. Nucleic acid was either cDNA or gDNA, and it came from T cells, B-cell-depleted T cells, or PBMCs.

Authors' analysis steps: Amplification with reference gene primers provided the estimates of nucleated cell counts. Profiled with immunoSEQ multiplex PCR; TCRdb holds only in-frame clones, not every one. D and trimming were read from the DNA, whereas the V and J calls and clone size are those reported in that table. The data show about 410,000 clones, with about 89% seen just once and around 1.5% held by the top ten. Seattle patients were enrolled while actively infected and followed longitudinally. Material: peripheral blood. The receptor's source is a woman in her thirties or forties with COVID-19, enrolled during active disease.

The CDR3 here is CASSLAPSGSDDTQYF. DNA of the CDR3: TGTGCCAGCAGCTTGGCCCCTAGCGGGAGCGATGATACGCAGTATTTT. The rearrangement links TRBV5-4 to TRBJ2-3; TRBD2 matches at 10 bases. Germline V gene data show CDR1 as SGHNT and CDR2 as YYREEE (reference sequence). There are 16 residues in the CDR3. Unmatched junction bases numbered 7, after V lost 0 bases and J lost 6 bases.